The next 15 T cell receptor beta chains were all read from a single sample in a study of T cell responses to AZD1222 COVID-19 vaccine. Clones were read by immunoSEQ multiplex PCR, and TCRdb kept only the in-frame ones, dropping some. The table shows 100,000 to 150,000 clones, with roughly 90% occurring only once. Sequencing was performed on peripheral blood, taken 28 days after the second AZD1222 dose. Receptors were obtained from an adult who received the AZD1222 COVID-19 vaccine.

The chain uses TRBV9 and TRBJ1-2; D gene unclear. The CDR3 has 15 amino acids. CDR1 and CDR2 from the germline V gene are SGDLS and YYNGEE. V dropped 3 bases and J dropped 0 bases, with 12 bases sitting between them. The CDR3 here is CASSASSLTNYGYTF. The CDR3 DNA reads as TGTGCCAGCAGCGCCTCCTCCCTAACTAACTATGGCTACACCTTC.

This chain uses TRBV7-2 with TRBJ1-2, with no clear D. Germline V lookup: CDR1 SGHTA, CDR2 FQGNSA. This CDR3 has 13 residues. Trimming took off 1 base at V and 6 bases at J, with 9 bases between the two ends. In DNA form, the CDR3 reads TGTGCCAGCAGCTTAGGATACTTGGATGGCTACACCTTC. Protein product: CASSLGYLDGYTF. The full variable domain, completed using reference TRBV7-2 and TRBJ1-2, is GAGVSQSPSNKVTEKGKDVELRCDPISGHTALYWYRQSLGQGLEFLIYFQGNSAPDKSGLPSDRFSAERTGGSVSTLTIQRTQQEDSAVYLCASSLGYLDGYTFGSGTRLTVV.

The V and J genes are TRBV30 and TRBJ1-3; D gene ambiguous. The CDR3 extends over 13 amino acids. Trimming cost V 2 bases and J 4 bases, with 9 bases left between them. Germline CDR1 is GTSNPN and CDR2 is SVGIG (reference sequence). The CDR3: CAWSTAPGNTIYF. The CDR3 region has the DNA TGTGCCTGGAGTACAGCCCCGGGAAACACCATATATTTT. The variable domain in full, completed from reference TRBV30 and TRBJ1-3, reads SQTIHQWPATLVQPVGSPLSLECTVEGTSNPNLYWYRQAAGRGLQLLFYSVGIGQISSEVPQNLSASRPQDRQFILSSKKLLLSDSGFYLCAWSTAPGNTIYFGEGSWLTVV.

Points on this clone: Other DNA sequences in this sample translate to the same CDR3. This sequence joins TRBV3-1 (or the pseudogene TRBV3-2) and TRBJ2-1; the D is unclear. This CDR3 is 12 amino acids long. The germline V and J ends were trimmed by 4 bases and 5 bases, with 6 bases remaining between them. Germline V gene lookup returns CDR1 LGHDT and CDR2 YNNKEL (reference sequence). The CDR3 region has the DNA TGTGCCAGCAGCCGGACCGACAATGAGCAGTTCTTC. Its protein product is CASSRTDNEQFF.

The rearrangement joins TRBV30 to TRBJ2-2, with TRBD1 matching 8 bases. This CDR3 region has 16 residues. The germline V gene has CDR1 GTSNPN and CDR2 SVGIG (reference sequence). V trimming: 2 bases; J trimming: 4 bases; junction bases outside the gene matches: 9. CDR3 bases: TGTGCCTGGAGTCAAGGGGCCAGGGGGCTCACCGGGGAGCTGTTTTTT. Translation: CAWSQGARGLTGELFF.

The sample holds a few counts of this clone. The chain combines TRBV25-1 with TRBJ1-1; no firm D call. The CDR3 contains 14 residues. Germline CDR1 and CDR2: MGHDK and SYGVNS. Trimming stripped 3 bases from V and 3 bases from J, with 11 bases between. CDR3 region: CASSEYRADTEAFF. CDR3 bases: TGTGCCAGCAGTGAGTACCGAGCGGACACTGAAGCTTTCTTT.

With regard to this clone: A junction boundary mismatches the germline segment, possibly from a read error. The CDR3 is CATSRQGGHNEQFF. The CDR3 region has the DNA TGTGCCACCAGTCGACAGGGAGGTCACAATGAGCAGTTCTTC. The genes are TRBV2 and TRBJ2-1; possible D gene TRBD1, 7 bases. CDR3 length equals 14 residues. The germline V gene has CDR1 SNHLY and CDR2 FYNNEI.

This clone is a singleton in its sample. This chain's CDR3 is CASSLYATPYEQYF. The CDR3 DNA follows: TGTGCCAGCAGCTTGTACGCCACCCCCTACGAGCAGTACTTC. This chain uses TRBV5-6 with TRBJ2-7; D gene unclear. The CDR3 extends over 14 amino acids. The V end was cut by 1 base, the J end by 2 bases, with 10 bases between. Germline V CDR1 and CDR2: SGHDT, YYEEEE.

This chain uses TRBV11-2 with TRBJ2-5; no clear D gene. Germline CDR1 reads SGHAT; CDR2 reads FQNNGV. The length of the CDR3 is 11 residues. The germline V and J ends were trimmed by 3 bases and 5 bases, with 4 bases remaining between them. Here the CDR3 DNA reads TGTGCCAGCAGCTTCCGGGAGACCCAGTACTTC. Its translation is CASSFRETQYF. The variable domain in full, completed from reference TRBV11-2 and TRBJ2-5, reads EAGVAQSPRYKIIEKRQSVAFWCNPISGHATLYWYQQILGQGPKLLIQFQNNGVVDDSQLPKDRFSAERLKGVDSTLKIQPAKLEDSAVYLCASSFRETQYFGPGTRLLVL.

CDR3 DNA: TGTGCCACCAGCAGATCGCGCGCAGGGGGGAGCTCTGGAAACACCATATATTTT. Protein sequence: CATSRSRAGGSSGNTIYF. The V call is TRBV15, the J call TRBJ1-3; 7 bases line up with TRBD1. J was trimmed by 0 bases and V by 2 bases; bases with no gene match: 10. Per germline, CDR1 LNHNV and CDR2 YYDKDF (reference sequence). The CDR3 loop spans 18 amino acids.

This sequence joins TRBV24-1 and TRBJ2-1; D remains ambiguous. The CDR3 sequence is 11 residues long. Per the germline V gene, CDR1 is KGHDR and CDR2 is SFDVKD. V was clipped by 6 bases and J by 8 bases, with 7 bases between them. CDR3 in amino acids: CATSRVDEQFF. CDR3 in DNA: TGTGCCACCAGTAGAGTGGATGAGCAGTTCTTC.

CDR3 nucleotides: TGTGCCACCAGTCCACAGATATATAATTCACCCCTCCACTTT. Its translation is CATSPQIYNSPLHF. The V gene is TRBV15, the J gene TRBJ1-6; D not certain. The V gene's germline CDR1 is LNHNV and CDR2 YYDKDF (reference sequence). The germline V and J ends were trimmed by 6 bases and 4 bases, with 10 bases remaining between them. This CDR3 region has 14 residues.

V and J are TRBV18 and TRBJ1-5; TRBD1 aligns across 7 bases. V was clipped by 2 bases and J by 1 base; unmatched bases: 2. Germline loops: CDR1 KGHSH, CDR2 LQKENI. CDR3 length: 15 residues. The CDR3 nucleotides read TGTGCCAGCTCACCAACGGGACAGAGCAATCAGCCCCAGCATTTT. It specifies CASSPTGQSNQPQHF.

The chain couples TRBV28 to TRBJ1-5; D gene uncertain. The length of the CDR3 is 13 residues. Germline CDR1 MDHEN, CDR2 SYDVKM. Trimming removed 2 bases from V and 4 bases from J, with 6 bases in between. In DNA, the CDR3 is TGTGCCAGCAGTTTAGTCGGGAATCAGCCCCAGCATTTT. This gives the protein CASSLVGNQPQHF.

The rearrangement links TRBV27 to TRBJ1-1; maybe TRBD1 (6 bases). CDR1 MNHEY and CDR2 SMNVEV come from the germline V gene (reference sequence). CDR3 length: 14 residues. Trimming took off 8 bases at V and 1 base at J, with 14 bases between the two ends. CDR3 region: CASQPDRRNTEAFF. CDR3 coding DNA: TGTGCCAGCCAACCGGACAGAAGGAACACTGAAGCTTTCTTT.